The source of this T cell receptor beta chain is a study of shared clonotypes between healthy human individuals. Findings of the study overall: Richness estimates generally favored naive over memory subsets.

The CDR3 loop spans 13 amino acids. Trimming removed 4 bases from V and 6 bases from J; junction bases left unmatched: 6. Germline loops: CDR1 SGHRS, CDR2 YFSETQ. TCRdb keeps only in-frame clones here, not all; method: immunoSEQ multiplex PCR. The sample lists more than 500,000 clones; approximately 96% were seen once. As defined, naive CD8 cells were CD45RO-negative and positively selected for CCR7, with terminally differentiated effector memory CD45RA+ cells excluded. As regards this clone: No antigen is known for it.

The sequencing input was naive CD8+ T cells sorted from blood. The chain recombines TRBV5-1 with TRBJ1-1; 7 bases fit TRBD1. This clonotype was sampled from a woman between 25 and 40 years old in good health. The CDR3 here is CASSDRDRPEAFF. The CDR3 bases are TGCGCCAGCAGCGACCGGGACAGACCTGAAGCTTTCTTT.